This TCR beta chain emerged from a study of blood T cell repertoires in COVID-19. Recovered status applied to Cohort 3 donors who had two consecutive negative PCRs. It also applied to those with clearance or with symptom resolution. V was shortened by 4 bases and J by 6 bases, with 18 bases between the two germline ends. Germline V CDR1 and CDR2: MNHEY, SMNVEV (reference sequence). CDR3 length equals 15 residues. Original processing methods: How many nucleated cells were present was estimated from reference gene primer amplification. The table came from immunoSEQ multiplex PCR; TCRdb's copy has only in-frame clones and leaves some out. V, J and clone size are those of that table, while D and trimming were read from the DNA. The sample lists around 260,000 clones, around 85% occurring once.

The sample comprised PBMCs or T cells enriched from blood (not recorded which). The receptor was derived from a young woman who had recovered from COVID-19. The J gene is TRBJ1-1, the V gene TRBV27; possible D gene TRBD1, 5 bases. The CDR3 DNA reads TGTGCCAGCAGTTCCCCGGGGTGGGCGGGGGCTGAAGCTTTCTTT. It yields the protein CASSSPGWAGAEAFF.